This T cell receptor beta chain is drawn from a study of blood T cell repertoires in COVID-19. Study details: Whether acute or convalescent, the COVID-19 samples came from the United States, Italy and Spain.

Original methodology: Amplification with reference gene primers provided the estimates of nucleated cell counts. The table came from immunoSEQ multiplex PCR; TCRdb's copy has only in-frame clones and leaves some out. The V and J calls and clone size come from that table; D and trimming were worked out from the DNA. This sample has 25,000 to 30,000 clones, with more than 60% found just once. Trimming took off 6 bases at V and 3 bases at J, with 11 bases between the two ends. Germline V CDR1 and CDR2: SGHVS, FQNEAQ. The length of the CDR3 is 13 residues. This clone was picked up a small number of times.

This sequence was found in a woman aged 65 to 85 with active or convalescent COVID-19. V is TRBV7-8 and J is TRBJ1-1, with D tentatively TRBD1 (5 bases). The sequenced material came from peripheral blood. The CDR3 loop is CASRSNRYTEAFF. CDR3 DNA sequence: TGTGCCAGCAGATCCAACAGGTACACTGAAGCTTTCTTT.